Listed below are T cell receptor beta chains from one sample, sequenced in a study of cytomegalovirus exposure and HLA in healthy donors. Some clones are missing from TCRdb's copy, which holds only in-frame ones; the method was immunoSEQ multiplex PCR. The data show approximately 150,000 clones, around 77% seen once. Material: PBMCs. The receptors were gathered from a woman aged 55-69 years in good health and CMV-seronegative. The CDR3 runs from the conserved cysteine through the conserved F or W. A D gene is named only where the DNA matches it firmly. Expanded clones are given a class, and other clones once, few, many or no size at all.

v_call	d_call	j_call	clone_size	cdr3_nt	cdr3_aa
TRBV28	TRBD1	TRBJ1-4	-	TGTGCCAGCAGTGATACAGGGGCGACTAATGAAAAACTGTTTTTT	CASSDTGATNEKLFF
TRBV6-5	TRBD1	TRBJ2-2	-	TGTGCCAGCAGTTACGTCGGGACAGGGAACACCGGGGAGCTGTTTTTT	CASSYVGTGNTGELFF
TRBV6-5	-	TRBJ1-5	-	TGTGCCAGCAGTGAAGGGCAGGGTAATCAGCCCCAGCATTTT	CASSEGQGNQPQHF
TRBV5-4	TRBD2	TRBJ2-3	-	TGTGCCAGCAGCTTGGCCAGCGGGGGGGTAGATACGCAGTATTTT	CASSLASGGVDTQYF
TRBV7-2	-	TRBJ2-7	-	TGTGCCAGCAGCTTAGATCAGTGGCAGGGAAGGTTTGGCGAGCAGTACTTC	CASSLDQWQGRFGEQYF
TRBV19	-	TRBJ1-1	-	TGTGCCAGTAGCGACCCCCAGGGCACTGAAGCTTTCTTT	CASSDPQGTEAFF
TRBV4-1	TRBD2	TRBJ2-2	-	TGCGCCAGCAGCCTGTACTCCCCTAGCGGGACAAACACCGGGGAGCTGTTTTTT	CASSLYSPSGTNTGELFF
TRBV30	-	TRBJ2-1	few	TGTGCCTGGAGTGCTGGGAGCTCCTACAATGAGCAGTTCTTC	CAWSAGSSYNEQFF
TRBV18	-	TRBJ1-2	few	TGTGCCAGCTCACCACCGGCCGGGGGGGGTTACGGCTACACCTTC	CASSPPAGGGYGYTF
TRBV9	-	TRBJ1-1	-	TGTGCCAGCAGCGGACAGGCCGCGAGGACTGAAGCTTTCTTT	CASSGQAARTEAFF
TRBV6-5	-	TRBJ2-7	-	TGTGCCAGCAGCCCCTCCCGGGGGTTCTACGAGCAGTACTTC	CASSPSRGFYEQYF
TRBV25-1	-	TRBJ1-2	few	TGTGCCAGCAGTGGAGGCAAAGCCTACTATGGCTACACCTTC	CASSGGKAYYGYTF
TRBV19	TRBD1	TRBJ2-2	-	TGTGCCAGTAGTATTGGACAGGGGGTTTTCATCGGGGAGCTGTTTTTT	CASSIGQGVFIGELFF